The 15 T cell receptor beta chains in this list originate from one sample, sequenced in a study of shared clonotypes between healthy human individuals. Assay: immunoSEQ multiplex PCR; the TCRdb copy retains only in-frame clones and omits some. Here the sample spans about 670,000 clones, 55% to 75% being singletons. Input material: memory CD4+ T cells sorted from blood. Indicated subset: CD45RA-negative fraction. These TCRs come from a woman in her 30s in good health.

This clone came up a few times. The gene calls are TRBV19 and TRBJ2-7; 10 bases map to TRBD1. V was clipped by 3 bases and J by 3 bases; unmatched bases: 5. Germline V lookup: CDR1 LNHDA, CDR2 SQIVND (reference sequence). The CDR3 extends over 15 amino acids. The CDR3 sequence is CASSIPGQGFYEQYF. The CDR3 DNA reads TGTGCCAGTAGTATCCCGGGACAGGGGTTCTACGAGCAGTACTTC.

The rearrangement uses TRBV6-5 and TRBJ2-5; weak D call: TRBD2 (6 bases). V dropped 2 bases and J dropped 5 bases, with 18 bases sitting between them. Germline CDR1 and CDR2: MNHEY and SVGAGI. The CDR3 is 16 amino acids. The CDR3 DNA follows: TGTGCCAGCAGTTACCAACAGTGGGGAGGTTCGGAGACCCAGTACTTC. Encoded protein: CASSYQQWGGSETQYF.

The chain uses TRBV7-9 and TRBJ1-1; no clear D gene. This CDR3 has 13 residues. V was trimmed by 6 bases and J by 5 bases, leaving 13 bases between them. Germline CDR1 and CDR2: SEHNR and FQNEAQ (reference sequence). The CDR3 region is CASRVEGVTEAFF. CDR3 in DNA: TGTGCCAGCAGGGTGGAGGGTGTTACTGAAGCTTTCTTT.

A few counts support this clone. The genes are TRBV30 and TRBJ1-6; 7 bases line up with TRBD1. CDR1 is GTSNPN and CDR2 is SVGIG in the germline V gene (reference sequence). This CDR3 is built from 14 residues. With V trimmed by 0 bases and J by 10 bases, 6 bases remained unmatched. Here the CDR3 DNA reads TGTGCCTGGAGTGTAAGGGGGCAGGGCTCACCCCTCCACTTT. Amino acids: CAWSVRGQGSPLHF.

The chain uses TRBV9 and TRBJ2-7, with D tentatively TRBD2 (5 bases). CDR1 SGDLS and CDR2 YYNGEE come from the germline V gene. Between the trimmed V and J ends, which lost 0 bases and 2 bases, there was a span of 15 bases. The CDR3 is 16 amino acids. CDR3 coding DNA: TGTGCCAGCAGCGTAGACCCCACTAGGAGAGCCTACGAGCAGTACTTC. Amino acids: CASSVDPTRRAYEQYF. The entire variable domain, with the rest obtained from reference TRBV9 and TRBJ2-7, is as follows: DSGVTQTPKHLITATGQRVTLRCSPRSGDLSVYWYQQSLDQGLQFLIQYYNGEERAKGNILERFSAQQFPDLHSELNLSSLELGDSALYFCASSVDPTRRAYEQYFGPGTRLTVT.

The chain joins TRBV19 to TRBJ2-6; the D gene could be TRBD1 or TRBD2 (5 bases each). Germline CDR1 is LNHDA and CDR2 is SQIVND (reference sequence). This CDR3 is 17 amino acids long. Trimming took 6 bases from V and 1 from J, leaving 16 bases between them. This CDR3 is CASSPGTTLSGANVLTF. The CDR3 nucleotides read TGTGCCAGTAGCCCCGGGACGACGCTTTCTGGGGCCAACGTCCTGACTTTC.

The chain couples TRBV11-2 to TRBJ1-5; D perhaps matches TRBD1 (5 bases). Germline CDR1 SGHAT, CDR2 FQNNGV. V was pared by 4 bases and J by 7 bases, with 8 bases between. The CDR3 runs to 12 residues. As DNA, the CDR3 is TGTGCCAGCAGCTCTAACAGGCAGCCCCAGCATTTT. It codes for CASSSNRQPQHF.

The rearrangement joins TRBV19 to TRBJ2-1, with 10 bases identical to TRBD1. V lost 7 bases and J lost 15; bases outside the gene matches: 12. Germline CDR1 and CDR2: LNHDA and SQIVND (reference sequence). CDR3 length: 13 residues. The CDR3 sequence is CASTTRDRGIWFF. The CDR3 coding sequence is TGTGCCAGTACCACCCGGGACAGGGGAATTTGGTTCTTC.

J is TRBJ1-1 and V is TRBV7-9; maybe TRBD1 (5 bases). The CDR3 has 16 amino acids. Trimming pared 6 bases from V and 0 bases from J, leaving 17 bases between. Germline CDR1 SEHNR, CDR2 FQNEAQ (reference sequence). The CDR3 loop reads CASRPGTPKMNTEAFF. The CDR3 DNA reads TGTGCCAGCAGGCCAGGGACTCCGAAAATGAACACTGAAGCTTTCTTT.

For the CDR3, the DNA is TGTGCCAGCAGTTTAGGGACGAATTATTCACCCCTCCACTTT. It translates to CASSLGTNYSPLHF. This chain uses TRBV28 with TRBJ1-6; D perhaps matches TRBD1 (5 bases). CDR1 MDHEN and CDR2 SYDVKM come from the germline V gene. The V and J ends lost 2 bases and 8 bases respectively, with 10 bases between them. The CDR3 runs 14 residues.

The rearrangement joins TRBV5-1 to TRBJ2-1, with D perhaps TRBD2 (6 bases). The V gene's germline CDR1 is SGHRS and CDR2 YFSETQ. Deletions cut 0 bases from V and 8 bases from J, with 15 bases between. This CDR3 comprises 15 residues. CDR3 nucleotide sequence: TGCGCCAGCAGCTTGGTCGGGGACTCCTTCGATGAGCAGTTCTTC. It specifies CASSLVGDSFDEQFF.

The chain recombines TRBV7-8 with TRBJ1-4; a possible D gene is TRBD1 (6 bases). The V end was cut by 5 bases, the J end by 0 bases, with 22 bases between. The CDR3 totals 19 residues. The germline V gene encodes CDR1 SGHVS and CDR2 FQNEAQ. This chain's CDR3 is CASSPHPGALTATNEKLFF. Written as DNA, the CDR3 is TGTGCCAGCAGCCCTCACCCAGGGGCCTTAACTGCAACTAATGAAAAACTGTTTTTT.

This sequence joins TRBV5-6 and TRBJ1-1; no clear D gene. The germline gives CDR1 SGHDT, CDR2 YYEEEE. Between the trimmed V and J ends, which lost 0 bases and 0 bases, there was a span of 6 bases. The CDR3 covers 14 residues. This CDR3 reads CASSLVYMNTEAFF. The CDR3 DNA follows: TGTGCCAGCAGCTTGGTGTATATGAACACTGAAGCTTTCTTT.

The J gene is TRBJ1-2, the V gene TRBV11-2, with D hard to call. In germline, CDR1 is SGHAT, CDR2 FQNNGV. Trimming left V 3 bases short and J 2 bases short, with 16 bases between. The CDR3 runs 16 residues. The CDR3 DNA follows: TGTGCCAGCAGCTTTACTACTGGGGAGAAGAACTATGGCTACACCTTC. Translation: CASSFTTGEKNYGYTF.

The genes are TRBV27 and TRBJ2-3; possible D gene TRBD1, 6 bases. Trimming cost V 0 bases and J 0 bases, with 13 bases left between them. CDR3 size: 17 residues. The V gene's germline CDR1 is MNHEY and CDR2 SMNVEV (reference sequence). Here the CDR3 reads CASSLSPDSTSTDTQYF. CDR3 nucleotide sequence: TGTGCCAGCAGTTTATCCCCGGACAGTACTAGCACAGATACGCAGTATTTT.